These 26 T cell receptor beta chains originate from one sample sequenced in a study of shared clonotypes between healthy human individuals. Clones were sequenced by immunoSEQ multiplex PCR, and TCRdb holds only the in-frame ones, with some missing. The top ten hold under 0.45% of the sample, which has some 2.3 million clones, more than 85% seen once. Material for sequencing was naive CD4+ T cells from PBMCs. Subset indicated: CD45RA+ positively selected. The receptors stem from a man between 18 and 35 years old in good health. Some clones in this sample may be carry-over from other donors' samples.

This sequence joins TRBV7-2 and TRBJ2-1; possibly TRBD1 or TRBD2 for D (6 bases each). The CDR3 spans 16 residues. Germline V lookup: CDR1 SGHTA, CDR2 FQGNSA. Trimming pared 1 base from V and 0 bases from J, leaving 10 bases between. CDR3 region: CASSLEGGSSYNEQFF. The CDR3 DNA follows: TGTGCCAGCAGCTTAGAGGGGGGAAGCTCCTACAATGAGCAGTTCTTC.

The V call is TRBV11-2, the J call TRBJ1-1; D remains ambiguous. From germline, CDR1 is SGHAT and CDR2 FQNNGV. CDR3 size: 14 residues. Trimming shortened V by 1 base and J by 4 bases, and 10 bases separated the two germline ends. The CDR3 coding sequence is TGTGCCAGCAGCTTAGCGGCAGCCGGCACTGAAGCTTTCTTT. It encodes CASSLAAAGTEAFF. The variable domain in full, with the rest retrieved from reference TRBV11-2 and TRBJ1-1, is EAGVAQSPRYKIIEKRQSVAFWCNPISGHATLYWYQQILGQGPKLLIQFQNNGVVDDSQLPKDRFSAERLKGVDSTLKIQPAKLEDSAVYLCASSLAAAGTEAFFGQGTRLTVV.

CDR3 DNA sequence: TGTGCCAGCTTAACGCCGGGGACAGGCTCCTACGAGCAGTACTTC. Translating gives CASLTPGTGSYEQYF. The chain combines TRBV28 with TRBJ2-7, with 8 positions matching TRBD1. Trimming cost V 8 bases and J 0 bases; bases outside gene matches: 9. Germline V gene sequence: CDR1 MDHEN, CDR2 SYDVKM. The CDR3 sequence is 15 residues long.

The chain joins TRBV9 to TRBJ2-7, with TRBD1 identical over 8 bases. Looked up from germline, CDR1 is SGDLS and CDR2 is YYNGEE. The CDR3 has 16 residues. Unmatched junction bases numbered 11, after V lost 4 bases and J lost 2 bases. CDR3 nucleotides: TGTGCCAGCAGCCCAAGACAGGGGCGAGGGGCCTACGAGCAGTACTTC. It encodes CASSPRQGRGAYEQYF.

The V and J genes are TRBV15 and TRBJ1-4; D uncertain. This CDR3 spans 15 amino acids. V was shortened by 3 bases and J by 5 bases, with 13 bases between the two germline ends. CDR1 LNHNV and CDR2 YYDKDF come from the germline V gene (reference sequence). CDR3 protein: CATSRRPETNEKLFF. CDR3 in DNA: TGTGCCACCAGCAGGCGACCCGAAACGAATGAAAAACTGTTTTTT. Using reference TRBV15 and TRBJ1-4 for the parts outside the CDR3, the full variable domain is DAMVIQNPRYQVTQFGKPVTLSCSQTLNHNVMYWYQQKSSQAPKLLFHYYDKDFNNEADTPDNFQSRRPNTSFCFLDIRSPGLGDTAMYLCATSRRPETNEKLFFGSGTQLSVL.

CDR3: CAIGRLANNEQFF. The CDR3 nucleotides are TGTGCCATCGGTCGGCTAGCCAATAATGAGCAGTTCTTC. This rearrangement joins TRBV10-3 to TRBJ2-1, with D possibly TRBD2 on 5 matching bases. V was cut by 8 bases and J by 7 bases, with 15 bases left in between. Germline lookup yields CDR1 ENHRY and CDR2 SYGVKD. CDR3 size: 13 residues.

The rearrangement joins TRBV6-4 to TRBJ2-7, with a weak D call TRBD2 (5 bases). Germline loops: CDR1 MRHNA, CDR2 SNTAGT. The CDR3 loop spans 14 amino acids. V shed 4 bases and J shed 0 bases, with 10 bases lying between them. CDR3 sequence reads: CASSVSASSYEQYF. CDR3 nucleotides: TGTGCCAGCAGTGTTAGCGCCAGCTCCTACGAGCAGTACTTC.

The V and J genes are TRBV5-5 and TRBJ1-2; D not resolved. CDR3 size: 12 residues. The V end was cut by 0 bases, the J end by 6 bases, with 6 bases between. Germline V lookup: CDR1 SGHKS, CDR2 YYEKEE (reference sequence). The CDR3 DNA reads TGTGCCAGCAGCTTGGACACCAATGGCTACACCTTC. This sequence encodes CASSLDTNGYTF.

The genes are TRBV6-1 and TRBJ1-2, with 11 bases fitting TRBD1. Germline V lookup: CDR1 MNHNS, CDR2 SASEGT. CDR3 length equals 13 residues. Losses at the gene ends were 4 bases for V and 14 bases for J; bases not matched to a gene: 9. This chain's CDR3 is CASSVGTGGVGTF. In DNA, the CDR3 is TGTGCCAGCAGTGTAGGGACAGGGGGAGTTGGGACCTTC.

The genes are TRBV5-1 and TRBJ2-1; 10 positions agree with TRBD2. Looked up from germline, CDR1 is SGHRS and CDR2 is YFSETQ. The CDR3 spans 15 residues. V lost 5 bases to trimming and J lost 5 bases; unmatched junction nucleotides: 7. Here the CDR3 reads CASRVGTSGNNEQFF. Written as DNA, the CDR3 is TGCGCCAGCAGAGTTGGTACTAGCGGGAACAATGAGCAGTTCTTC.

CDR3: CASSRPSLYEQYF. The CDR3 bases are TGTGCCAGCAGCCGACCCTCTCTATACGAGCAGTACTTC. The chain carries TRBV28 and TRBJ2-7; D is ambiguous. The CDR3 is 13 residues long. With 6 bases removed from V and 4 bases from J, the gap between germline ends came to 13 bases. Looked up from germline, CDR1 is MDHEN and CDR2 is SYDVKM.

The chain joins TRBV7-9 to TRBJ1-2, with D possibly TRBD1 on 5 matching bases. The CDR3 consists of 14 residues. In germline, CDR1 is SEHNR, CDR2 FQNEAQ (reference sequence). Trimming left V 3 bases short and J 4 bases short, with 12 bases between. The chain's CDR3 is CASSLSGPFYGYTF. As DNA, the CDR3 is TGTGCCAGCAGCTTGTCAGGGCCCTTCTATGGCTACACCTTC.

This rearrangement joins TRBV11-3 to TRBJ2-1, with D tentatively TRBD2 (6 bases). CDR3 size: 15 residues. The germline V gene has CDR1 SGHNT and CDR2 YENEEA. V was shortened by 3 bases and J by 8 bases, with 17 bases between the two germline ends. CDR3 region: CASSFGLASQDEQFF. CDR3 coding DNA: TGTGCCAGCAGCTTCGGCCTAGCGTCCCAGGATGAGCAGTTCTTC.

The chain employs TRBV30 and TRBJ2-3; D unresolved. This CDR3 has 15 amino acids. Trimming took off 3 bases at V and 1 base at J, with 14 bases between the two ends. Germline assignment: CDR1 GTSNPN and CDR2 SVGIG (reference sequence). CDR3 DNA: TGTGCCTGGAGGTCTGGAAGGATACGCACAGATACGCAGTATTTT. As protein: CAWRSGRIRTDTQYF.

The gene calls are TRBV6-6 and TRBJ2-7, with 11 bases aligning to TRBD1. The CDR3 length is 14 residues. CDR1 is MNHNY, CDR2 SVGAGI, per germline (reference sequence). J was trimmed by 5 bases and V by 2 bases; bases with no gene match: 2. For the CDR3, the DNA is TGTGCCAGCAGTTACGGACAGGGGGCCCACGAGCAGTACTTC. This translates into CASSYGQGAHEQYF.

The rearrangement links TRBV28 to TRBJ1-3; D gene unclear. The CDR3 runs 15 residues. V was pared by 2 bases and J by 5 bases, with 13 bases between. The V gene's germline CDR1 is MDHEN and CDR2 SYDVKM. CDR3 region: CASSLTDSFRNTIYF. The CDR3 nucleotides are TGTGCCAGCAGTTTAACGGACTCGTTCAGAAACACCATATATTTT.

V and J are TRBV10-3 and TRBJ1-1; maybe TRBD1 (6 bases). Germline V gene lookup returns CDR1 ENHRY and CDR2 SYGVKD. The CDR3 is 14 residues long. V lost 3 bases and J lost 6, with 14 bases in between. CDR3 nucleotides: TGTGCCATCAGTGACGACCGGGGGGGGCCTGAAGCTTTCTTT. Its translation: CAISDDRGGPEAFF.

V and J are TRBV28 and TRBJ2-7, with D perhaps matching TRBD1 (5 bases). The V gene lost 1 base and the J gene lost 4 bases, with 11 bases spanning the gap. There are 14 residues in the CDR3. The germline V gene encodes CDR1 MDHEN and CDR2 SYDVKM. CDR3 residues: CASSLSPKGYEQYF. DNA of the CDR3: TGTGCCAGCAGTTTATCACCTAAGGGGTACGAGCAGTACTTC.

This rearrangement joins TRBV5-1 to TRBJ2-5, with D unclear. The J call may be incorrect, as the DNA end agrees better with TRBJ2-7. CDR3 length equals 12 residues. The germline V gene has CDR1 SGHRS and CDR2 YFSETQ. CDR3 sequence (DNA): TGCGCCAGCAGCTCCTCCACCTACGAGCAGTACTTC. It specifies CASSSSTYEQYF.

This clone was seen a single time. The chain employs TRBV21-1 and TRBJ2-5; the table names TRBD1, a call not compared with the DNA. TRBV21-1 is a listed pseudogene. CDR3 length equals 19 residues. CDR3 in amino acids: CASSKALFRDRVRRETQYF. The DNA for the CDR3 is TGTGCCAGCAGCAAAGCGCTTTTTCGGGACAGGGTTCGTCGGGAGACCCAGTACTTC.

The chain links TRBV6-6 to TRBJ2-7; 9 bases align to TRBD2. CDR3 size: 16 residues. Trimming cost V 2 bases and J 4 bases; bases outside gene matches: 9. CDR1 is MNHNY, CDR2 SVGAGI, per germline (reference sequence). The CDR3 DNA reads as TGTGCCAGCAGTTACGCTCGGACTAGCGTTCCTTACGAGCAGTACTTC. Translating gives CASSYARTSVPYEQYF.

CDR3 in DNA: TGTGCCAGCAGCACGGCCTCTGGAAACACCATATATTTT. Its translation: CASSTASGNTIYF. The chain employs TRBV6-4 and TRBJ1-3, with D unresolved. Germline lookup yields CDR1 MRHNA and CDR2 SNTAGT. The CDR3 sequence is 13 residues long. Trimming left V 6 bases short and J 0 bases short, with 6 bases between.

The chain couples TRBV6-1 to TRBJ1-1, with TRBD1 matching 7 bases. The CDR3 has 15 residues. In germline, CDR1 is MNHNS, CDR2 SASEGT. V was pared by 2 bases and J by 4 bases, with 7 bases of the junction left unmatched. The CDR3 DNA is TGTGCCAGCAGTGAAATGACAGGGTCCTTCACTGAAGCTTTCTTT. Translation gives CASSEMTGSFTEAFF.

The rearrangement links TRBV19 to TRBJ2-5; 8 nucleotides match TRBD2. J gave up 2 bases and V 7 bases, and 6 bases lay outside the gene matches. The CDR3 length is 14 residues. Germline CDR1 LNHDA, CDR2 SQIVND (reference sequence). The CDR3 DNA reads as TGTGCCAGTAATCCCGGGACTAGGCAAGAGACCCAGTACTTC. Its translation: CASNPGTRQETQYF.

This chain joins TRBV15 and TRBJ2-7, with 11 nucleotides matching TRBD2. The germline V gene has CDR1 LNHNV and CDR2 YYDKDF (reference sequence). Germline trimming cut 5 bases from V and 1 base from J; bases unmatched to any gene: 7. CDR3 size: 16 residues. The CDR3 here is CATSGWGLAASYEQYF. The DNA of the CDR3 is TGTGCCACCAGCGGCTGGGGACTAGCGGCGTCCTACGAGCAGTACTTC.

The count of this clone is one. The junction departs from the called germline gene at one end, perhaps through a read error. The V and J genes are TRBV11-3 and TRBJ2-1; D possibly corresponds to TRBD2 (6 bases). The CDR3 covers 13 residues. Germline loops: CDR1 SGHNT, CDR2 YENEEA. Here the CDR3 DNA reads TGTGCCAGCAGCCTAGAGACTAGTGCTGAGCAGTTCTTC. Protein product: CASSLETSAEQFF.